These T cell receptor beta chains were read from a single sample in a study of graft-versus-host responses after intestinal transplantation. Using immunoSEQ multiplex PCR, the repertoire was profiled, and TCRdb retains in-frame clones only, with some absent. This table holds approximately 80,000 clones, 85% to 90% found once. No antigens are known for them. The sequencing used unstimulated CD4+ T cells sorted from spleen or lymph node cells, collected before intestinal transplant. The receptors derive from a human donor who received an intestinal transplant. The CDR3 runs from the conserved cysteine through the conserved F or W. A D gene is named only where the DNA matches it firmly. Clone size is not always given. Where it is, it says once, few, many or a class for expanded clones.

>TRBV28|TRBJ1-2|.|.
TGTGCCAGCAGTTTAGCGGGCTATGGCTACACCTTC
CASSLAGYGYTF
>TRBV5-6|TRBJ1-5|.|once
TGTGCCAGCAGCTCACAGGGCTACAATCAGCCCCAGCATTTT
CASSSQGYNQPQHF
>TRBV15|TRBJ1-1|TRBD1|once
TGTGCCACCAGTCTAATAACAGGGGGCACTGAAGCTTTCTTT
CATSLITGGTEAFF
>TRBV6-5|TRBJ2-1|.|.
TGTGCCAGCTCCCCCACGTGGGACACTAGGAATGAGCAGTTCTTC
CASSPTWDTRNEQFF
>TRBV28|TRBJ2-7|.|.
TGTGCCAGCAGTTTAGTATCTGCGAGCTCCTACGAGCAGTACTTC
CASSLVSASSYEQYF
>TRBV11-1|TRBJ2-1|TRBD2|.
TGTGCCAGCAGCCCGCGACTAGCGGGGGGTTACAATGAGCAGTTCTTC
CASSPRLAGGYNEQFF
>TRBV5-1|TRBJ2-3|.|.
TGCGCCAGCAGCGCCTTGGACAGACTCAGGAGCCTCACAGATACGCAGTATTTT
CASSALDRLRSLTDTQYF
>TRBV7-6|TRBJ2-7|.|.
TGTGCCAGCAGCCCTAGGGGGGGGTACGAGCAGTACTTC
CASSPRGGYEQYF
>TRBV10-3|TRBJ2-6|TRBD1|.
TGTGCCATCGCGGACAGGGGCTCTGGGGCCAACGTCCTGACTTTC
CAIADRGSGANVLTF
>TRBV19|TRBJ1-6|.|.
TGTGCCAGTAGAGCCGGTATAAATTCACCCCTCCACTTT
CASRAGINSPLHF
>TRBV29-1|TRBJ2-1|.|once
TGCAGCGTTAGGCCGGGGAAGAGGGATGAGCAGTTCTTC
CSVRPGKRDEQFF
>TRBV19|TRBJ2-5|TRBD2|.
TGTGCCAGTAGTCCGGGACTAGCGGGCCATACCCAGTACTTC
CASSPGLAGHTQYF
>TRBV29-1|TRBJ1-2|TRBD1|.
TGCAGCGTCGAAAGGGGGACAGGGGGTGGGAGTGGCTACACCTTC
CSVERGTGGGSGYTF
>TRBV6-5|TRBJ1-2|.|.
TGTGCCAGCAGAAGACAGAGATCAGCTAACTATGGCTACACCTTC
CASRRQRSANYGYTF
>TRBV5-1|TRBJ2-7|TRBD2|few
TGCGCCAGCAGCCTGACTAGCGGGAGAAACGAGCAGTACTTC
CASSLTSGRNEQYF
>TRBV27|TRBJ1-1|TRBD1|.
TGTGCCAGCAGGCTGCAGGGGGCTAGGGGCACTGAAGCTTTCTTT
CASRLQGARGTEAFF
>TRBV4-1|TRBJ2-2|TRBD2|.
TGCGCCAGCAGCCAGCCCGGGACTATTACCGGGGAGCTGTTTTTT
CASSQPGTITGELFF
>TRBV18|TRBJ2-3|.|.
TGTGCCAGCTCATCGCTCGCAGGGAGGCCCCTGGATACGCAGTATTTT
CASSSLAGRPLDTQYF
>TRBV6-6|TRBJ2-7|.|.
TGTGCCAGCAGTTCGGTACGCTACGAGCAGTACTTC
CASSSVRYEQYF
>TRBV2|TRBJ2-3|.|.
TGTGCCAGCAAGATGGACAGCCCAAGGGGGGGTACGCAGTATTTT
CASKMDSPRGGTQYF
>TRBV18|TRBJ1-2|.|.
TGTGCCAGCTCACCACTGACCGGGACTCATCCCCTCCTCTCTACACCTCTTGGAGGCTACACCTTC
CASSPLTGTHPLLSTPLGGYTF
>TRBV10-3|TRBJ2-5|.|.
TGTGCCATCAGTGCCCTTATAGAGGAAGAGACCCAGTACTTC
CAISALIEEETQYF
>TRBV28|TRBJ1-2|TRBD1|once
TGTGCCAGCAGAGATGACAGGGAAAACGGCTACACCTTC
CASRDDRENGYTF
>TRBV4-1|TRBJ1-6|.|.
TGCGCCAGCAGCATGGGTGACAGAGATAATTCACCCCTCCACTTT
CASSMGDRDNSPLHF
>TRBV5-6|TRBJ2-1|.|.
TGTGCCAGCAGCTTGGGACAGGTGGGCAACAATGAGCAGTTCTTC
CASSLGQVGNNEQFF
>TRBV29-1|TRBJ2-3|TRBD2|.
TGCAGCGTAGCGGGGGTCCTCACAGATACGCAGTATTTT
CSVAGVLTDTQYF
>TRBV29-1|TRBJ2-7|.|.
TGCAGCGTTGTTCCGGGGGGCGGGGAGCAGTACTTC
CSVVPGGGEQYF
>TRBV10-3|TRBJ2-1|.|.
TGTGCCATCAGTGGACAGTCCAATGAGCAGTTCTTC
CAISGQSNEQFF
>TRBV2|TRBJ1-2|TRBD1|.
TGTGCCAGCAGTGAAGGAGGGACAGGGGGATCCTTAGGCTACACCTTC
CASSEGGTGGSLGYTF
>TRBV5-1|TRBJ2-7|.|.
TGCGCCAGCAGCTTGCTAGGTAGCGGAGCCTACGAGCAGTACTTC
CASSLLGSGAYEQYF
>TRBV28|TRBJ2-1|TRBD2|few
TGTGCCAGCGGTGGGACTAGTTTATACAATGAGCAGTTCTTC
CASGGTSLYNEQFF
>TRBV5-1|TRBJ2-2|.|.
TGCGCCAGCAGCTTGGATCCCCTAGCGGAGCTGTTTTTT
CASSLDPLAELFF
>TRBV11-2|TRBJ2-3|TRBD1|.
TGTGCCAGCAGCTCTCGACAGGGCCACACAGATACGCAGTATTTT
CASSSRQGHTDTQYF
>TRBV4-1|TRBJ1-1|TRBD1|.
TGCGCCAGCAGCCCTGGGACAGGTTTTGGGAACACTGAAGCTTTCTTT
CASSPGTGFGNTEAFF
>TRBV18|TRBJ1-5|.|.
TGTGCCAGCTCACCATCGAAGGTATCAGGGAAAAACAATCAGCCCCAGCATTTT
CASSPSKVSGKNNQPQHF
>TRBV5-1|TRBJ1-1|.|.
TGCGCCAGCAGCTCGGGGATAAACACTGAAGCTTTCTTT
CASSSGINTEAFF
>TRBV4-1|TRBJ2-6|TRBD1|.
TGCGCCAGCAGCCCGGCAGGGGGCCCTTTGTCTGGGGCCAACGTCCTGACTTTC
CASSPAGGPLSGANVLTF
>TRBV2|TRBJ2-2|.|once
TGTGCCAGCAGCCTGGACAGCACCGGGGAGCTGTTTTTT
CASSLDSTGELFF
>TRBV18|TRBJ1-3|TRBD1|.
TGTGCCAGCTCCCCGTTTCAGCCCACAGGGGTTAGCTCTGGAAACACCATATATTTT
CASSPFQPTGVSSGNTIYF
>TRBV9|TRBJ2-1|TRBD2|.
TGTGCCAGCAGCCCGAGCGGGGTCTACAATGAGCAGTTCTTC
CASSPSGVYNEQFF
>TRBV5-1|TRBJ2-5|TRBD2|once
TGCGCCAGCAGCGCCGGACTAGCGGGGGGCGGGGAGACCCAGTACTTC
CASSAGLAGGGETQYF
>TRBV10-2|TRBJ1-2|.|.
TGCGCCAGCAGCCCGAGGGCGACCGATAACTATGGCTACACCTTC
CASSPRATDNYGYTF
>TRBV9|TRBJ2-3|TRBD1|few
TGTGCCAGCAGCGTAATAGGACAGGGGGCAGATACGCAGTATTTT
CASSVIGQGADTQYF
>TRBV6-1|TRBJ1-3|.|.
TGTGCCAGCACCCCCGGACAGATCTCTGGAAACACCATATATTTT
CASTPGQISGNTIYF
>TRBV2|TRBJ2-7|.|.
TGTGCCAGCCTAACAGTGGGCACCTACGAGCAGTACTTC
CASLTVGTYEQYF
>TRBV4-1|TRBJ2-1|.|.
TGCGCCAGCAGCCAAGTCTTGGCGGAGGGGCGGTTCTTC
CASSQVLAEGRFF